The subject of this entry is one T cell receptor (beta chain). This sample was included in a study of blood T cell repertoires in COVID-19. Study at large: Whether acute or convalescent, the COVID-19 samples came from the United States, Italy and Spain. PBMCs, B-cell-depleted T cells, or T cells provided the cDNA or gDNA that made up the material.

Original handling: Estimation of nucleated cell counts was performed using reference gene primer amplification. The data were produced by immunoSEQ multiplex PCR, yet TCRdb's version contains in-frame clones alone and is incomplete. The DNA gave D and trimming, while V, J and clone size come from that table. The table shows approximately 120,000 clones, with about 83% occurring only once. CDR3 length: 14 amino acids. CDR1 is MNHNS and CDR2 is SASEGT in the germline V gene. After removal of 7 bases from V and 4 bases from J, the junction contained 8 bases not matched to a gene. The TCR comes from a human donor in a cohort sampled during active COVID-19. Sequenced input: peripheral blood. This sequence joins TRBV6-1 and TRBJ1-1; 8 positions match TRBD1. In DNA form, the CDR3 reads TGTGCCAGCACGGACAGGGACATGGGCACTGAAGCTTTCTTT. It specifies CASTDRDMGTEAFF.